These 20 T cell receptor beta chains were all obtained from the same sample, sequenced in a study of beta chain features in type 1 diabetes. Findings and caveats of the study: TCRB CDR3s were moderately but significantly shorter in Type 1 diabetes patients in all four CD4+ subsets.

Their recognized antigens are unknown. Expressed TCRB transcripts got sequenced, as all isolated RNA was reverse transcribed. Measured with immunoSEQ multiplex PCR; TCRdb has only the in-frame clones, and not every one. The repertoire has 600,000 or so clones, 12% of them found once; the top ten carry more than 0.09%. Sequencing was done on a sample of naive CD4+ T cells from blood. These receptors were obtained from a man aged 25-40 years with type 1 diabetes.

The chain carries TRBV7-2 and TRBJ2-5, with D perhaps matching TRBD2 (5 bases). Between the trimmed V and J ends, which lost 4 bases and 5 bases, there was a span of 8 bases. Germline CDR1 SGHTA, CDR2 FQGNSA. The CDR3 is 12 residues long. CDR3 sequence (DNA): TGTGCCAGCAGCTCGGGGTACGAGACCCAGTACTTC. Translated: CASSSGYETQYF. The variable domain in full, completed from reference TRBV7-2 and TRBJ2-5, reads GAGVSQSPSNKVTEKGKDVELRCDPISGHTALYWYRQSLGQGLEFLIYFQGNSAPDKSGLPSDRFSAERTGGSVSTLTIQRTQQEDSAVYLCASSSGYETQYFGPGTRLLVL.

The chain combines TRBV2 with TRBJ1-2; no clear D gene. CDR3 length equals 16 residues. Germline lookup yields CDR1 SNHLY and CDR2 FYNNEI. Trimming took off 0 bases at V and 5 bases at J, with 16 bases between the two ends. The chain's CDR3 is CASSEAPLGEVYGYTF. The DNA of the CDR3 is TGTGCCAGCAGTGAAGCCCCCCTGGGAGAGGTTTATGGCTACACCTTC. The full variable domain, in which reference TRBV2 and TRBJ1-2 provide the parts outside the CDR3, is EPEVTQTPSHQVTQMGQEVILRCVPISNHLYFYWYRQILGQKVEFLVSFYNNEISEKSEIFDDQFSVERPDGSNFTLKIRSTKLEDSAMYFCASSEAPLGEVYGYTFGSGTRLTVV.

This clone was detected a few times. For the CDR3, the DNA is TGTGCCAGCAGTGTACCAGCAGATACGCAGTATTTT. Residues: CASSVPADTQYF. The chain links TRBV2 to TRBJ2-3; no reliable D call. Trimming removed 4 bases at V and 4 bases at J, with 6 bases between. The length of the CDR3 is 12 residues. Germline CDR1 SNHLY, CDR2 FYNNEI.

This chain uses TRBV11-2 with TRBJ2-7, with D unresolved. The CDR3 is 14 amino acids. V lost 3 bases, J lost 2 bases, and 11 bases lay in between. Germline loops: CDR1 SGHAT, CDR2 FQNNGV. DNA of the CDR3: TGTGCCAGCAGCTTTTGGCAGCGTCCCTACGAGCAGTACTTC. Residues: CASSFWQRPYEQYF. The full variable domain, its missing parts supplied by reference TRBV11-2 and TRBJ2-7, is EAGVAQSPRYKIIEKRQSVAFWCNPISGHATLYWYQQILGQGPKLLIQFQNNGVVDDSQLPKDRFSAERLKGVDSTLKIQPAKLEDSAVYLCASSFWQRPYEQYFGPGTRLTVT.

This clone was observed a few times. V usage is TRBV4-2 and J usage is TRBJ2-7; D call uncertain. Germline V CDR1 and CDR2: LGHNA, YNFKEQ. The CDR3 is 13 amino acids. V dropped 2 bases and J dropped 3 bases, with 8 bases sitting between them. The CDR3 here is CASSQTNSYEQYF. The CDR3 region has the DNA TGTGCCAGCAGCCAAACAAACAGCTACGAGCAGTACTTC.

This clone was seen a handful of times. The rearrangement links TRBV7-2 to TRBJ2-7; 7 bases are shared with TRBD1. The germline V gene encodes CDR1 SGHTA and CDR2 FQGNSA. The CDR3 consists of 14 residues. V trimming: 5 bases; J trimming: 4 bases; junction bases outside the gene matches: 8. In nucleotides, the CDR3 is TGTGCCAGCAGCACAATGACAGGGACGTACGAGCAGTACTTC. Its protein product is CASSTMTGTYEQYF.

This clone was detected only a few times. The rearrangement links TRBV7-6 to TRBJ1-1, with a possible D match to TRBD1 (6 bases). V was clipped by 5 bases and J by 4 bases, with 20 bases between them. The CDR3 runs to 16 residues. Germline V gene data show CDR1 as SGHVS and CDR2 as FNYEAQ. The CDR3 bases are TGTGCCAGCAGCCGCAGCAGCACAGGGATCGGCACTGAAGCTTTCTTT. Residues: CASSRSSTGIGTEAFF. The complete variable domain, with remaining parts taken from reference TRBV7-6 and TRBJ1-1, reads GAGVSQSPRYKVTKRGQDVALRCDPISGHVSLYWYRQALGQGPEFLTYFNYEAQQDKSGLPNDRFSAERPEGSISTLTIQRTEQRDSAMYRCASSRSSTGIGTEAFFGQGTRLTVV.

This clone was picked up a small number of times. CDR3 in DNA: TGTGCCAGCAGTGATGGCAGAGCCAAGGACGAGCAGTACTTC. Protein: CASSDGRAKDEQYF. The V gene is TRBV2, the J gene TRBJ2-7; unclear D gene. The germline V gene encodes CDR1 SNHLY and CDR2 FYNNEI. The CDR3 length is 14 residues. The V and J ends lost 3 bases and 5 bases respectively, with 14 bases between them.

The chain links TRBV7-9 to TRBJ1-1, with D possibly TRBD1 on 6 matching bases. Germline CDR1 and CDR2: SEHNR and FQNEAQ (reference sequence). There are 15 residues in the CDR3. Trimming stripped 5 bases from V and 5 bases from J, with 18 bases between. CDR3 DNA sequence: TGTGCCAGCAGCCACCACTCGACAGGAAGGACTGAAGCTTTCTTT. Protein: CASSHHSTGRTEAFF.

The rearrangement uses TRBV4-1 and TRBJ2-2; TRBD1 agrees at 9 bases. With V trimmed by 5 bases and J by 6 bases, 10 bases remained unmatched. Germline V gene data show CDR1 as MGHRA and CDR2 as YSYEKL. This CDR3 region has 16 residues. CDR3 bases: TGCGCCAGCAGCTCTTGGACAGGGGCGGCGTCCGGGGAGCTGTTTTTT. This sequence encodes CASSSWTGAASGELFF.

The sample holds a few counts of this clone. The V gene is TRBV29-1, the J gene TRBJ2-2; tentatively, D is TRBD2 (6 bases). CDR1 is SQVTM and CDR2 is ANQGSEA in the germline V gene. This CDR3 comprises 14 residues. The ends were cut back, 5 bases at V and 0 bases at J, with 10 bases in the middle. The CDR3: CSVRRASNTGELFF. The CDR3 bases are TGCAGCGTTAGGAGGGCTTCGAACACCGGGGAGCTGTTTTTT.

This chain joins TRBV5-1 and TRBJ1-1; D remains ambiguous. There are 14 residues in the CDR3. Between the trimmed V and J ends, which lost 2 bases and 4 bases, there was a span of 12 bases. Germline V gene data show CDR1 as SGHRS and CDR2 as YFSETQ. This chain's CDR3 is CASSFRGSSTEAFF. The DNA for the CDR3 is TGCGCCAGCAGCTTTAGAGGGTCGAGCACTGAAGCTTTCTTT.

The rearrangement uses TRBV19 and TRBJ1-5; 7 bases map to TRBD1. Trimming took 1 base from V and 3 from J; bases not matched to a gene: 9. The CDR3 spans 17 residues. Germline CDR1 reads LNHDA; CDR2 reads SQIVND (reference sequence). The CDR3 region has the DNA TGTGCCAGTAGTATAGTGGCCACAGGGGCCCTCAATCAGCCCCAGCATTTT. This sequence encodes CASSIVATGALNQPQHF.

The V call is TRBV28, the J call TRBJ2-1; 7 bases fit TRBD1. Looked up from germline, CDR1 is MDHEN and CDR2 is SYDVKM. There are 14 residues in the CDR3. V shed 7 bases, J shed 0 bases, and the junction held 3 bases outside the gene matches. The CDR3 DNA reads TGTGCCAGCACCCCAGGGGGCTCCTACAATGAGCAGTTCTTC. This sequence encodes CASTPGGSYNEQFF.

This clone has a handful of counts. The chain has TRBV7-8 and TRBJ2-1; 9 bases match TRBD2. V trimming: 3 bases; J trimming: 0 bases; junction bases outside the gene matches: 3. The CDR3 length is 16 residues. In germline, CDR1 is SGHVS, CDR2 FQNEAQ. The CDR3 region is CASSFKRGASYNEQFF. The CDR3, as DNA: TGTGCCAGCAGCTTTAAGCGGGGGGCCTCCTACAATGAGCAGTTCTTC.

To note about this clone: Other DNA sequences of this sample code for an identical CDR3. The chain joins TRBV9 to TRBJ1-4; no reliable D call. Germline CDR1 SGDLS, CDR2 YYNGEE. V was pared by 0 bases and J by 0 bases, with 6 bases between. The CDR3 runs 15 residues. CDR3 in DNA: TGTGCCAGCAGCGTAGGGGTTGCAACTAATGAAAAACTGTTTTTT. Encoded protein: CASSVGVATNEKLFF.

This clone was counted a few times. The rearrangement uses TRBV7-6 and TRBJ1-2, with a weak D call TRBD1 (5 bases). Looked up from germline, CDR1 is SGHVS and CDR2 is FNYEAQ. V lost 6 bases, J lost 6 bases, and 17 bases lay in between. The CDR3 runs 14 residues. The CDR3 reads CASSLAGRVDGYTF. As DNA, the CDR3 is TGTGCCAGCAGTTTGGCAGGGAGAGTTGATGGCTACACCTTC. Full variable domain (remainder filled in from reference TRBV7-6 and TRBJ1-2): GAGVSQSPRYKVTKRGQDVALRCDPISGHVSLYWYRQALGQGPEFLTYFNYEAQQDKSGLPNDRFSAERPEGSISTLTIQRTEQRDSAMYRCASSLAGRVDGYTFGSGTRLTVV.

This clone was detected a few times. CDR3 coding DNA: TGTGCCAGCAGCCCCGCGGTGGGTAATTCACCCCTCCACTTT. Protein product: CASSPAVGNSPLHF. The V and J genes are TRBV9 and TRBJ1-6; D remains ambiguous. V dropped 4 bases and J dropped 6 bases, with 11 bases sitting between them. The germline gives CDR1 SGDLS, CDR2 YYNGEE. This CDR3 region has 14 residues.

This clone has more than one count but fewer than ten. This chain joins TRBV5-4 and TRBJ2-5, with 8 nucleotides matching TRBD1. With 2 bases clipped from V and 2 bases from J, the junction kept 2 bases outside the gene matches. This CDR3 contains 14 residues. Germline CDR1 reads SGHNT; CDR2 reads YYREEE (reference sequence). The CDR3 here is CASSFWTGQETQYF. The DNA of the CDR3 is TGTGCCAGCAGCTTCTGGACAGGGCAAGAGACCCAGTACTTC.

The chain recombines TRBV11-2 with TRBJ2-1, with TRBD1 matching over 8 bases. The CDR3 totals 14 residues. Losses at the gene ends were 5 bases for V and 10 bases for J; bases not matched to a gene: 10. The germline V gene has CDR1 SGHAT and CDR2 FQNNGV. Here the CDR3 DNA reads TGTGCCAGCAGCCCCCTTCAGGGGGCTGGAGAGCAGTTCTTC. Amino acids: CASSPLQGAGEQFF. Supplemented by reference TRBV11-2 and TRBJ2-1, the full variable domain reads EAGVAQSPRYKIIEKRQSVAFWCNPISGHATLYWYQQILGQGPKLLIQFQNNGVVDDSQLPKDRFSAERLKGVDSTLKIQPAKLEDSAVYLCASSPLQGAGEQFFGPGTRLTVL.